The 17 T cell receptor beta chains below come from one sample, sequenced in a study of CD8 T cells in ankylosing spondylitis. TCRdb processed the 5' RACE reads anew with MiXCR; each CDR3 protein has one entry. This table holds 200,000 to 250,000 distinct CDR3 sequences, roughly 32% found once. Sequenced input: blood, either unsorted or a sorted T cell fraction (not recorded which). The receptors here all came from a male donor with ankylosing spondylitis or in good health (not recorded which).

The CDR3 sequence is CSVDDPSGANVLTF. The CDR3 nucleotides read TGCAGCGTAGACGACCCTTCTGGGGCCAACGTCCTGACTTTC. The genes are TRBV29-1 and TRBJ2-6, with D unclear. The CDR3 is made up of 14 amino acids. The ends were cut back, 6 bases at V and 1 base at J, with 10 bases in the middle. Per germline, CDR1 SQVTM and CDR2 ANQGSEA.

The chain combines TRBV20-1 with TRBJ1-4; possibly TRBD1 for D (6 bases). The V end lost 2 bases, the J end lost 12 bases, and 22 bases lay between the germline ends. Per germline, CDR1 DFQATT and CDR2 SNEGSKA (reference sequence). The CDR3 length is 15 residues. Here the CDR3 reads CSARPTSVQGGELFF. The DNA of the CDR3 is TGCAGTGCTAGACCGACCTCAGTACAGGGTGGGGAACTGTTTTTT.

For the CDR3, the DNA is TGTGCCAGCACCCCAGACAGCGGCTCTGGAAACACCATATATTTT. Protein sequence: CASTPDSGSGNTIYF. The gene calls are TRBV5-5 and TRBJ1-3, with a possible D match to TRBD1 (5 bases). Per germline, CDR1 SGHKS and CDR2 YYEKEE (reference sequence). V was cut by 6 bases and J by 0 bases, with 13 bases left in between. The CDR3 extends over 15 amino acids.

The rearrangement uses TRBV12-3 or TRBV12-4 and TRBJ2-7; D is possibly TRBD1 (5 bases). The CDR3 sequence is 14 residues long. Trimming took 6 bases from V and 1 from J, leaving 13 bases between them. CDR3 protein: CASSSAGRSYEQYF. CDR3 coding DNA: TGTGCCAGCAGCTCAGCAGGGCGTTCCTACGAGCAGTACTTC.

In its sample, this clonotype was seen a few times. The genes are TRBV11-1 and TRBJ2-7, with D uncertain. Per germline, CDR1 SGHAT and CDR2 FQDESV (reference sequence). The CDR3 sequence is 12 residues long. Between the trimmed V and J ends, which lost 3 bases and 6 bases, there was a span of 9 bases. CDR3 DNA: TGTGCCAGCAGCTTGGACGGTTTCGAGCAGTACTTC. Protein sequence: CASSLDGFEQYF.

The chain employs TRBV10-3 and TRBJ2-7; TRBD1 aligns across 7 bases. After removal of 4 bases from V and 6 bases from J, the junction contained 9 bases not matched to a gene. CDR1 is ENHRY, CDR2 SYGVKD, per germline. The CDR3 has 14 amino acids. CDR3 amino acids: CAISGKDRPLEQYF. In DNA, the CDR3 is TGTGCCATCAGTGGAAAGGACAGGCCCCTCGAGCAGTACTTC.

This clonotype was picked up a small number of times. V usage is TRBV10-3 and J usage is TRBJ2-7, with D perhaps TRBD1 (6 bases). The CDR3 is 13 amino acids. From germline, CDR1 is ENHRY and CDR2 SYGVKD. The ends were cut back, 11 bases at V and 0 bases at J, with 14 bases in the middle. The CDR3 coding sequence is TGTGCCGTTCAGGACAGCCTCTCCTACGAGCAGTACTTC. This codes for CAVQDSLSYEQYF.

This clonotype has only a few counts. The rearrangement joins TRBV20-1 to TRBJ2-7; D might be TRBD2 (5 bases). Trimming stripped 6 bases from V and 5 bases from J, with 23 bases between. There are 15 residues in the CDR3. Germline lookup yields CDR1 DFQATT and CDR2 SNEGSKA (reference sequence). Here the CDR3 reads CSAPEGGADGNEQYF. CDR3 DNA: TGCAGTGCCCCGGAAGGAGGAGCGGACGGGAACGAGCAGTACTTC.

As to this clonotype: Sequence at one end of the junction differs from germline and may be a read error. The gene calls are TRBV19 and TRBJ2-1; D is unclear. The germline gives CDR1 LNHDA, CDR2 SQIVND (reference sequence). The CDR3 loop spans 13 amino acids. The CDR3 reads CASSVESYNEQFF. In nucleotides, the CDR3 is TGTGCCAGTAGTGTAGAGTCCTACAATGAGCAGTTCTTC.

The V and J genes are TRBV7-8 and TRBJ2-3; 9 nucleotides agree with TRBD2. The ends lost 1 base at V and 4 bases at J; junction bases unmatched: 6. Germline values: CDR1 SGHVS, CDR2 FQNEAQ. The CDR3 runs to 16 residues. In DNA form, the CDR3 reads TGTGCCAGCAGCTTAGGGGCGGGGGGGCTGGCAGATACGCAGTATTTT. It codes for CASSLGAGGLADTQYF.

The chain couples TRBV6-1 to TRBJ2-7; 8 bases are a match to TRBD1. In germline, CDR1 is MNHNS, CDR2 SASEGT. The CDR3 consists of 14 residues. The V gene end was trimmed by 7 bases and the J gene end by 3 bases; junction bases not matched to a gene: 8. This CDR3 reads CASTGYRGIYEQYF. In DNA, the CDR3 is TGTGCCAGCACAGGGTACAGGGGGATCTACGAGCAGTACTTC.

A few counts support this clonotype. V usage is TRBV12-3 or TRBV12-4 and J usage is TRBJ2-7; possible D gene TRBD1, 5 bases. V gave up 5 bases and J gave up 6 bases, with 11 bases separating them. The CDR3 covers 12 residues. Here the CDR3 DNA reads TGTGCCAGCAGTACAGGTATCCCCGAGCAGTACTTC. As protein: CASSTGIPEQYF.

The chain employs TRBV20-1 and TRBJ1-2; D is uncertain. In germline, CDR1 is DFQATT, CDR2 SNEGSKA (reference sequence). This CDR3 is built from 14 residues. The ends were cut back, 0 bases at V and 1 base at J, with 9 bases in the middle. CDR3 nucleotides: TGCAGTGCTAGAGACCGGCGGGATAACTATGGCTACACCTTC. This encodes CSARDRRDNYGYTF.

This clonotype came up many times. This chain uses TRBV10-1 with TRBJ2-3; TRBD1 matches 8 bases. The germline V gene has CDR1 WNHNN and CDR2 SYGVQD (reference sequence). This CDR3 comprises 14 residues. With V trimmed by 5 bases and J by 4 bases, 5 bases remained unmatched. CDR3 sequence: CASSLTGGSDTQYF. The CDR3 region has the DNA TGCGCCAGCAGTCTAACAGGGGGTTCAGATACGCAGTATTTT.

The chain uses TRBV6-5 and TRBJ2-1; 10 bases map to TRBD2. The CDR3 has 16 amino acids. The germline V gene has CDR1 MNHEY and CDR2 SVGAGI. Unmatched junction bases numbered 6, after V lost 4 bases and J lost 3 bases. CDR3 DNA: TGTGCCAGCAGTTCCCAAAGCGGGGGGGTCTACAATGAGCAGTTCTTC. Amino acids: CASSSQSGGVYNEQFF.

This clonotype showed up just a few times. The chain uses TRBV7-9 and TRBJ1-2; D is ambiguous. The V and J ends lost 2 bases and 8 bases respectively, with 18 bases between them. Germline assignment: CDR1 SEHNR and CDR2 FQNEAQ (reference sequence). The CDR3 consists of 15 residues. The CDR3 region has the DNA TGTGCCAGCAGCTTACGGGGTCCCCTATCTAGCGGCTACACCTTC. This encodes CASSLRGPLSSGYTF.

This clonotype was detected only a few times. This chain connects TRBV20-1 to TRBJ1-1; no reliable D call. The V gene lost 5 bases and the J gene lost 6 bases, with 25 bases spanning the gap. CDR3 size: 16 residues. Germline V gene sequence: CDR1 DFQATT, CDR2 SNEGSKA (reference sequence). The CDR3 DNA is TGCAGTGCTTTCTTATACCCCGTCCGGGAGTATCCTGAAGCTTTCTTT. Protein sequence: CSAFLYPVREYPEAFF.